One and the same sample provided the 20 T cell receptor beta chains below, sequenced in a study of T cells expressing NK-cell markers. After re-calling the 5' RACE reads, TCRdb lists one entry per CDR3 protein, DNA absent. Its table records fewer than 300,000 distinct CDR3 sequences. Sequences were obtained from blood T cells: a sorted CD56 or NKG2C T cell subset, CD4+ or CD8+ T cells, or bulk PBMC T cells (not recorded which). These receptor sequences come from a woman between 18 and 70 years old in good health.

The V call is TRBV5-4, the J call TRBJ2-5. Germline V gene lookup returns CDR1 SGHNT and CDR2 YYREEE (reference sequence). The CDR3 extends over 13 amino acids. This CDR3 reads CASSFTQTETQYF.

The V and J genes are TRBV12-3 or TRBV12-4 and TRBJ2-7. The CDR3 loop spans 13 amino acids. CDR3 amino acids: CASSLNHGSEQYF.

This chain joins TRBV9 and TRBJ1-5; TCRdb's D gene call, TRBD1, goes unchecked for lack of DNA. This CDR3 has 14 residues. Germline assignment: CDR1 SGDLS and CDR2 YYNGEE. The CDR3 reads CASSVGPGRQPQHF. Looking up the rest from reference TRBV9 and TRBJ1-5 gives the full variable domain: DSGVTQTPKHLITATGQRVTLRCSPRSGDLSVYWYQQSLDQGLQFLIQYYNGEERAKGNILERFSAQQFPDLHSELNLSSLELGDSALYFCASSVGPGRQPQHFGDGTRLSIL.

The V and J genes are TRBV7-8 and TRBJ2-1; as DNA is missing, the TRBD2 call by TCRdb cannot be tested. Germline loops: CDR1 SGHVS, CDR2 FQNEAQ. The CDR3 length is 19 residues. This CDR3 reads CASSAPPGLAGGSYNEQFF.

The rearrangement links TRBV24-1 to TRBJ1-5; TCRdb outputs TRBD1, but without DNA this stays unchecked. The CDR3 is 14 residues long. From germline, CDR1 is KGHDR and CDR2 SFDVKD. Here the CDR3 reads CATSRIPRNQPQHF.

The chain combines TRBV7-2 with TRBJ2-1; no DNA is available, so the TRBD2 call from TCRdb remains unchecked. In germline, CDR1 is SGHTA, CDR2 FQGNSA. This CDR3 is built from 16 residues. CDR3: CASSPQTSGPSVEQFF.

The chain couples TRBV11-3 to TRBJ2-1. Germline CDR1 is SGHNT and CDR2 is YENEEA. The CDR3 sequence is 14 residues long. The CDR3 loop is CASSAELILREQFF.

V and J are TRBV29-1 and TRBJ2-5; TCRdb gives TRBD1 as the D gene, but with no DNA this cannot be confirmed. Germline loops: CDR1 SQVTM, CDR2 ANQGSEA. This CDR3 contains 15 residues. The chain's CDR3 is CSVVWSEGAGETQYF. The full variable domain, its missing parts supplied by reference TRBV29-1 and TRBJ2-5, is SAVISQKPSRDICQRGTSLTIQCQVDSQVTMMFWYRQQPGQSLTLIATANQGSEATYESGFVIDKFPISRPNLTFSTLTVSNMSPEDSSIYLCSVVWSEGAGETQYFGPGTRLLVL.

The V call is TRBV29-1, the J call TRBJ2-3; TCRdb gives TRBD2 as the D gene, but with no DNA this cannot be confirmed. This CDR3 contains 13 residues. Germline assignment: CDR1 SQVTM and CDR2 ANQGSEA. CDR3 sequence reads: CSGPTAGGNTQYF.

The chain joins TRBV20-1 to TRBJ2-2; absent DNA, TCRdb's TRBD2 call cannot be checked. The germline gives CDR1 DFQATT, CDR2 SNEGSKA (reference sequence). This CDR3 is 14 amino acids long. CDR3 protein: CSAAERGGTGELFF.

V and J are TRBV7-3 and TRBJ2-3; without DNA, the TCRdb call of TRBD2 cannot be checked. The length of the CDR3 is 13 residues. CDR1 and CDR2 from the germline V gene are SGHTA and FQGTGA. The CDR3 sequence: CASSSPGGNTQYF.

The chain uses TRBV9 and TRBJ2-5. The V gene's germline CDR1 is SGDLS and CDR2 YYNGEE. The CDR3 consists of 13 residues. CDR3 amino acids: CASSVEAEETQYF.

The V gene is TRBV15, the J gene TRBJ1-2; TCRdb's D call, TRBD1, is unchecked because there is no DNA. CDR3 size: 14 residues. Germline V gene sequence: CDR1 LNHNV, CDR2 YYDKDF (reference sequence). This CDR3 is CATSPDRDAYGYTF.

The V gene is TRBV7-2, the J gene TRBJ1-4. Germline CDR1 SGHTA, CDR2 FQGNSA. This CDR3 has 14 residues. CDR3 amino acids: CASSLAGGGRKLFF.

This chain's CDR3 is CSVRQGAREQYF. The chain combines TRBV29-1 with TRBJ2-7; TCRdb's D call, TRBD1, is unchecked because there is no DNA. The CDR3 runs 12 residues. Germline V lookup: CDR1 SQVTM, CDR2 ANQGSEA.

This rearrangement joins TRBV11-2 to TRBJ1-4; the D gene TCRdb calls, TRBD1, cannot be checked with no DNA. Germline CDR1 reads SGHAT; CDR2 reads FQNNGV. The CDR3 is made up of 15 amino acids. Here the CDR3 reads CASSFGQGDNEKLFF.

The chain carries TRBV20-1 and TRBJ2-3. Per germline, CDR1 DFQATT and CDR2 SNEGSKA (reference sequence). The CDR3 totals 15 residues. The CDR3 sequence: CSAKPMSAGTDTQYF.

This CDR3 reads CSPKRGNTEAFF. This sequence joins TRBV29-1 and TRBJ1-1; TCRdb returns TRBD1, unconfirmable since there is no DNA. Germline loops: CDR1 SQVTM, CDR2 ANQGSEA. There are 12 residues in the CDR3.

This chain joins TRBV4-3 and TRBJ1-2; TCRdb selects TRBD1, and the lack of DNA leaves this call unchecked. Germline V gives CDR1 LGHNA, CDR2 YSLEER. This CDR3 spans 15 amino acids. The CDR3 spells CASSQVPRRGDGYTF.

This sequence joins TRBV9 and TRBJ2-3. Per germline, CDR1 SGDLS and CDR2 YYNGEE. The CDR3 covers 14 residues. CDR3 residues: CASSVVLATDTQYF.